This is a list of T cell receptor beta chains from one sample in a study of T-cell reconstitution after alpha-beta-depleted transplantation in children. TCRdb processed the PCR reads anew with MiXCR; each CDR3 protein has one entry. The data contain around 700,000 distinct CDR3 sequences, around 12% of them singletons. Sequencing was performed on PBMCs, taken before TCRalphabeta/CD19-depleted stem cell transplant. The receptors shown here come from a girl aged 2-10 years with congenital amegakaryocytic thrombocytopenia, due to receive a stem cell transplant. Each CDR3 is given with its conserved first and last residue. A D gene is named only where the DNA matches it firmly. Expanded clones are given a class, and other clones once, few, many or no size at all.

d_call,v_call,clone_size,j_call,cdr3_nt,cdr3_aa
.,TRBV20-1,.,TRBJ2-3,TGCAGTGCTAGAGCTACGGATAGAAATACGCAGTATTTT,CSARATDRNTQYF
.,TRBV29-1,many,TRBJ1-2,TGCAGCGTGGCGTCCGGACAGTTTAATGGCTACACCTTC,CSVASGQFNGYTF
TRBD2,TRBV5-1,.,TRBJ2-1,TGCGCCAGCAGCATGGGACTAGCGGGAGGGCCCTCGCATGAGCAGTTCTTC,CASSMGLAGGPSHEQFF
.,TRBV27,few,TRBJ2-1,TGTGCCCACGGGAGAGGCGCCTACAATGAGCAGTTCTTC,CAHGRGAYNEQFF
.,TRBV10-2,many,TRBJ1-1,TGCGCCAGCATCCAAACTACAGGGAACACTGAAGCTTTCTTT,CASIQTTGNTEAFF
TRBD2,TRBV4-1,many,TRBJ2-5,TGCGCCAGCAGCCAGATCCTAGCGGGAGTTATGGAGACCCAGTACTTC,CASSQILAGVMETQYF
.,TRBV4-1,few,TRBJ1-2,TGCGCCAGCAGCACCGGACGGGGCGGCTATGGCTACACCTTC,CASSTGRGGYGYTF
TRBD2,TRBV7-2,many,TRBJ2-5,TGTGCCAGCAGCTTATCGGGGAGGGCCTTAGAGACCCAGTACTTC,CASSLSGRALETQYF
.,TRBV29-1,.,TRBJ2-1,TGCAGCGTCCACGATGTGGGGTCCCTGTTCTTC,CSVHDVGSLFF
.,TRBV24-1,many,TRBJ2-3,TGTGCCACCAGTGATCGGGACTTAACAGATACGCAGTATTTT,CATSDRDLTDTQYF
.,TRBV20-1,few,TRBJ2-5,TGCAGTTCCAGTAGCGGACTGAAAGAGACCCAGTACTTC,CSSSSGLKETQYF
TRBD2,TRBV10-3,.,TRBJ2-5,TGTGCCATCAGTGAGATCGCTAGCGGGGAGGGAGAGACCCAGTACTTC,CAISEIASGEGETQYF
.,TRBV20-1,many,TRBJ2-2,TGCAGTGCTAGACAGTCCGGGACGGCGAACACCGGGGAGCTGTTTTTT,CSARQSGTANTGELFF
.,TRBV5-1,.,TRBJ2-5,TGCGCCAGCAGCTCGGGATACAGCGGAGAGACCCAGTACTTC,CASSSGYSGETQYF
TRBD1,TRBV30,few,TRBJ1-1,TGTGCCTTGCAAAGAGGGGGCGATGAAGCTTTCTTT,CALQRGGDEAFF
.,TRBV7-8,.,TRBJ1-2,TGTGCCAGCAGCGACGGGGGGGGCGCTGGAGGCTACACCTTC,CASSDGGGAGGYTF
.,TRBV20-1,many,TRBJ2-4,TGCAGTGCTAGAGTCGTCAGGCTAGCCAAAAACATTCAGTACTTC,CSARVVRLAKNIQYF
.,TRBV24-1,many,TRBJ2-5,TGTGCCACCAGTGCCCCGCCGCCGGGGGAAAAGACCCAGTACTTC,CATSAPPPGEKTQYF
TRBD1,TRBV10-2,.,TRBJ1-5,TGCGCCAGCAGCGACCCCCGAGGGACAGGGCTTCAGCCCCAGCATTTT,CASSDPRGTGLQPQHF
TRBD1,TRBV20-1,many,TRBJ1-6,TGCAGTGCTCCGCGAGACAGGGTGGATTCACCCCTCCACTTT,CSAPRDRVDSPLHF
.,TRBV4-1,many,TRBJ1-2,TGCGCCAGCAGTTACAGTGGCTGGGGCTATGGCTACACCTTC,CASSYSGWGYGYTF
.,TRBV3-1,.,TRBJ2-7,TGTGCCAGCAGCCAATTAGGTATCTACGAGCAGTACTTC,CASSQLGIYEQYF
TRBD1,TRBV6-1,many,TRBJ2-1,TGTGCCAGCAGTCGATACGGACAGGCCCCTTCTAATGAGCAGTTCTTC,CASSRYGQAPSNEQFF
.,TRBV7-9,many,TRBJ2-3,TGTGCCAGCAGCTTAACCCCCCTAAAAGGTTCAGATACGCAGTATTTT,CASSLTPLKGSDTQYF
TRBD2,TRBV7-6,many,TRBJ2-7,TGTGCCAGCAGTAGAAAAGTAGCGGGAGTAGACGAGCAGTACTTC,CASSRKVAGVDEQYF
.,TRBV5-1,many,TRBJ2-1,TGCGCCAGCAGCTCGGACGGGAACAATGAGCAGTTCTTC,CASSSDGNNEQFF
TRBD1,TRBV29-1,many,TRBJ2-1,TGCAGCGGCGGACAGGGGAGCAATGAGCAGTTCTTC,CSGGQGSNEQFF
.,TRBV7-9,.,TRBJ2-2,TGTGCCAGCAGCACCCAGGGTAGGGAGCTGTTTTTT,CASSTQGRELFF
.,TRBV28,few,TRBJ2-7,TGTGCCAGCAGTCCTCTTAGTTTAGGACCGTCAGCCGAGCAGTACTTC,CASSPLSLGPSAEQYF
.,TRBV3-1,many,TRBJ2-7,TGTGCCAGCAGCCAAGCCGGTTACGAGCAGTACTTC,CASSQAGYEQYF
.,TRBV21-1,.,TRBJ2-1,TGTGCCAGCAGCCACTGCTTCTTC,CASSHCFF
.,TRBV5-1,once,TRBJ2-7,TGCGCCAGCAGCCGAGGGACGGAACCCTACGAGCAGTACTTC,CASSRGTEPYEQYF
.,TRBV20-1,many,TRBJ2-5,TGCAGTGCTAATCGAGATGGGCAAGAGACCCAGTACTTC,CSANRDGQETQYF
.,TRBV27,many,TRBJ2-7,TGTGCCAGCAGCTACTTGGGGGGCTACGAGCAGTACTTC,CASSYLGGYEQYF
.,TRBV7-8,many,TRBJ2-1,TGTGCCAGCAGCTTAGCTCGGGAACGGCAGTTCTTC,CASSLARERQFF
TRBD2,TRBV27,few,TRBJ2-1,TGTGCCAGCAGCTACGGACTAGCGGGAGGGCCAGAGTTCTTC,CASSYGLAGGPEFF
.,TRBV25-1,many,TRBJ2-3,TGTGCCAGCAGTGACCCTTATACGCAGTATTTT,CASSDPYTQYF
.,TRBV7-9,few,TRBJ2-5,TGTGCCAGCAGCTCCTATACTACAGGGAAAGAGACCCAGTACTTC,CASSSYTTGKETQYF
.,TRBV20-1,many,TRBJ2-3,TGCAGTGCTAGTCTAGCATCCAAAACAGATACGCAGTATTTT,CSASLASKTDTQYF
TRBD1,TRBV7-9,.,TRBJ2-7,TGTGCCAGCGGGACAGGGGGAAACGAGCAGTACTTC,CASGTGGNEQYF
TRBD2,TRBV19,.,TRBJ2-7,TGTGCCAGTAGTTTTAGCGGGAGGACCTCCTACGAGCAGTACTTC,CASSFSGRTSYEQYF
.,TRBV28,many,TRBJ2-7,TGTGCCAGCAGTTTCGGACCTAACGAGCAGTACTTC,CASSFGPNEQYF
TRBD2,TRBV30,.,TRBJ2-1,TGTGCCTGGAGTTTGGGACTAGCGGTGGTTGAGCAGTTCTTC,CAWSLGLAVVEQFF
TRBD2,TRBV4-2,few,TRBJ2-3,TGTGCCAGCAGCCAAGATGCTCTACTAGCGGGAGTTGGAGATACGCAGTATTTT,CASSQDALLAGVGDTQYF
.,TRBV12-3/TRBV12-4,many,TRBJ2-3,TGTGCCAGCAGTTTAGACCCCGCAGATACGCAGTATTTT,CASSLDPADTQYF
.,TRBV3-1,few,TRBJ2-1,TGTGCCAGCAGCCAAGATCCGGGACACATTTACAATGAGCAGTTCTTC,CASSQDPGHIYNEQFF
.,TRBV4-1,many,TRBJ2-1,TGCGCCAGCAGCCAGTATCCGGGACTCTCCTACAATGAGCAGTTCTTC,CASSQYPGLSYNEQFF
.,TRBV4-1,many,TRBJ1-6,TGCGCCAGCAGCCCTGGTCCGATCAGGGGAGAGAATTCACCCCTCCACTTT,CASSPGPIRGENSPLHF
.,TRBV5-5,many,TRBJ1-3,TGTGCCAGCAGCCTTACAGGGAGAGGCGGAAACACCATATATTTT,CASSLTGRGGNTIYF
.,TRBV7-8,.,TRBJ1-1,TGTGCCAGCAGCAGACCCCAAATGGAGGATCGGATGGCTTTCTTT,CASSRPQMEDRMAFF
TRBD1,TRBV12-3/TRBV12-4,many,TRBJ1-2,TGTGCCAGCAGTGACCGGGACAGAGGTGGCTACACCTTC,CASSDRDRGGYTF
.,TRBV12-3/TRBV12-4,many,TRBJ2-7,TGTGCCAGCAGTATACGGGGAGAGCAGTACTTC,CASSIRGEQYF
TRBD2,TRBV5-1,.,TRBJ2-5,TGCGCCAGCAGCCAGGGACTAGCGGGAAAAGAGACCCAGTACTTC,CASSQGLAGKETQYF
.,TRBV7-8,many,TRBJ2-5,TGTGCCAGCAGCTCGCGCGAGGGAACGCTGGAGACCCAGTACTTC,CASSSREGTLETQYF